These 9 T cell receptor beta chains were sequenced from one sample in a study of T cell changes during pregnancy in multiple sclerosis. Profiling relied on immunoSEQ multiplex PCR, and the TCRdb table lists in-frame clones only, not all of them. The sample lists 85,000 to 100,000 clones, approximately 89% seen once, with approximately 0.99% in the top ten. The sample in question was peripheral blood, obtained before pregnancy. These receptor sequences come from a female donor with multiple sclerosis, enrolled in a pregnancy study.

CDR3 protein: CASSLAGGWTGELFF. CDR3 DNA sequence: TGTGCCAGCAGCTTGGCAGGGGGCTGGACCGGGGAGCTGTTTTTT. This sequence joins TRBV7-8 and TRBJ2-2; 8 positions match TRBD1. V trimming: 3 bases; J trimming: 5 bases; junction bases outside the gene matches: 5. Germline V gene lookup returns CDR1 SGHVS and CDR2 FQNEAQ. The CDR3 runs 15 residues.

The genes are TRBV5-4 and TRBJ2-7, with TRBD1 identical over 9 bases. CDR3 length equals 15 residues. Trimming cost V 7 bases and J 2 bases; bases outside gene matches: 10. The germline V gene encodes CDR1 SGHNT and CDR2 YYREEE (reference sequence). This CDR3 is CASQTGGQGPYEQYF. CDR3 nucleotide sequence: TGTGCCAGCCAAACAGGAGGACAGGGGCCCTACGAGCAGTACTTC.

The chain recombines TRBV5-1 with TRBJ2-3, with 10 bases fitting TRBD2. The CDR3 runs 16 residues. V lost 1 base to trimming and J lost 2 bases; unmatched junction nucleotides: 4. Germline V gene data show CDR1 as SGHRS and CDR2 as YFSETQ. CDR3 nucleotide sequence: TGCGCCAGCAGCTTGAGTAGCGGGGGGTTCACAGATACGCAGTATTTT. It specifies CASSLSSGGFTDTQYF.

In this sample, this clone turned up once. J is TRBJ2-1 and V is TRBV14, with 14 nucleotides matching TRBD2. The CDR3 sequence is 16 residues long. Per the germline V gene, CDR1 is SGHDN and CDR2 is FVKESK. Trimming took 2 bases from V and 8 from J; bases not matched to a gene: 5. Here the CDR3 reads CASSQRLAGGVDEQFF. The CDR3, as DNA: TGTGCCAGCAGCCAACGACTAGCGGGAGGGGTAGATGAGCAGTTCTTC.

This clone was seen once. The chain is built from TRBV19 and TRBJ2-5, with 13 bases lining up with TRBD2. Germline V gene lookup returns CDR1 LNHDA and CDR2 SQIVND (reference sequence). The length of the CDR3 is 15 residues. The trim removed 3 bases at V and 4 bases at J, leaving 2 bases unmatched. The CDR3 loop is CASSITSGRGETQYF. As DNA, the CDR3 is TGTGCCAGTAGTATTACTAGCGGGAGGGGAGAGACCCAGTACTTC.

The J gene is TRBJ2-2, the V gene TRBV6-1; TRBD1 matches at 7 bases. CDR1 is MNHNS and CDR2 is SASEGT in the germline V gene. Germline trimming cut 3 bases from V and 3 bases from J; bases unmatched to any gene: 4. CDR3 length: 15 residues. DNA of the CDR3: TGTGCCAGCAGTGAGGACAGGAGTTACACCGGGGAGCTGTTTTTT. Its translation is CASSEDRSYTGELFF.

This rearrangement joins TRBV11-3 to TRBJ2-3; 9 bases agree with TRBD1. Germline trimming cut 5 bases from V and 2 bases from J; bases unmatched to any gene: 5. This CDR3 spans 15 amino acids. Germline-derived CDR1 and CDR2 are SGHNT and YENEEA. CDR3 nucleotide sequence: TGTGCCAGCAGCAGCGGGACAGGGTTCACAGATACGCAGTATTTT. It is translated as CASSSGTGFTDTQYF. Drawing the rest from reference TRBV11-3 and TRBJ2-3, the complete variable domain is EAGVVQSPRYKIIEKKQPVAFWCNPISGHNTLYWYLQNLGQGPELLIRYENEEAVDDSQLPKDRFSAERLKGVDSTLKIQPAELGDSAVYLCASSSGTGFTDTQYFGPGTRLTVL.

This chain links TRBV4-2 with TRBJ2-3, with 12 bases lining up with TRBD2. The length of the CDR3 is 20 residues. The V and J ends lost 0 bases and 0 bases, in that order; junction bases with no gene match: 10. Germline V gives CDR1 LGHNA, CDR2 YNFKEQ. CDR3 sequence (DNA): TGTGCCAGCAGCCAAGAGTGGCTAGCGGGGGGGTCCACTAGCACAGATACGCAGTATTTT. The encoded protein is CASSQEWLAGGSTSTDTQYF.

The chain couples TRBV2 to TRBJ1-2, with D maybe TRBD1 (5 bases). Looked up from germline, CDR1 is SNHLY and CDR2 is FYNNEI. Trimming removed 6 bases from V and 4 bases from J, with 15 bases in between. CDR3 size: 14 residues. The CDR3 DNA reads as TGTGCCAGCAGGACGGGGGTACGTGCCTATGGCTACACCTTC. It is translated as CASRTGVRAYGYTF.